The T cell receptor (beta chain) described here comes from a study of cytomegalovirus exposure and HLA in healthy donors. The PCR had 60 Vbeta and 13 Jbeta primers. The repertoire was sequenced with immunoSEQ multiplex PCR; TCRdb's copy has only in-frame clones and lacks some. This table has around 250,000 clones, 80% to 95% appearing once. Sequenced: PBMCs. This TCR derives from a girl aged 2-15 years in good health and CMV-seronegative.

CDR3 bases: TGTGCCAGTAGTTTATCAGGGGCAACTAATGAAAAACTGTTTTTT. This sequence encodes CASSLSGATNEKLFF. The chain recombines TRBV19 with TRBJ1-4; tentatively, D is TRBD1 (6 bases). V lost 5 bases, J lost 0 bases, and 10 bases lay in between. This CDR3 is 15 amino acids long. CDR1 is LNHDA, CDR2 SQIVND, per germline (reference sequence).